The 29 T cell receptor beta chains reported below all come from one sample, sequenced in a study of response to subunit inactivated influenza vaccine. MiXCR, run by TCRdb on the RT-PCR reads, gives a single entry per CDR3 protein. There are about 520,000 distinct CDR3 sequences in the sample; approximately 7.2% occur only once, and about an eighth lies in the top ten. The sequencing used PBMCs from blood, collected less than 30 months after vaccination. These receptors came from a man between 50 and 69 years old who received an inactivated influenza vaccine.

This clonotype was observed many times. The chain employs TRBV20-1 and TRBJ2-5; weak D call: TRBD1 (6 bases). Germline-derived CDR1 and CDR2 are DFQATT and SNEGSKA (reference sequence). The V gene lost 0 bases and the J gene lost 4 bases, with 15 bases spanning the gap. The CDR3 length is 15 residues. The CDR3 sequence: CSARDQSGAGETQYF. CDR3 sequence (DNA): TGCAGTGCTAGAGATCAGTCAGGGGCGGGAGAGACCCAGTACTTC.

This clonotype was observed a few times. V and J are TRBV7-9 and TRBJ2-7; 7 positions match TRBD2. V trimming: 6 bases; J trimming: 2 bases; junction bases outside the gene matches: 13. Looked up from germline, CDR1 is SEHNR and CDR2 is FQNEAQ (reference sequence). The CDR3 is 16 amino acids. This CDR3 is CASSHGGASGTYEQYF. The CDR3 nucleotides are TGTGCCAGCAGTCACGGCGGGGCTAGCGGAACCTACGAGCAGTACTTC.

The chain recombines TRBV5-1 with TRBJ1-1; D call uncertain. CDR1 and CDR2 (germline): SGHRS, YFSETQ. There are 15 residues in the CDR3. V was pared by 1 base and J by 0 bases, with 10 bases between. CDR3 residues: CASSLPAGMNTEAFF. Here the CDR3 DNA reads TGCGCCAGCAGCTTGCCAGCAGGAATGAACACTGAAGCTTTCTTT.

This clonotype appeared a few times. A much larger clone differs by one base, so this may be a read error. The chain joins TRBV20-1 to TRBJ2-7, with TRBD1 matching over 7 bases. Looked up from germline, CDR1 is DFQATT and CDR2 is SNEGSKA (reference sequence). V gave up 2 bases and J gave up 3 bases; unmatched junction bases: 4. The CDR3 has 13 amino acids. CDR3 in amino acids: CSARRDSSYEQYF. In DNA, the CDR3 is TGCAGTGCTAGACGGGACAGCAGCTACGAGCAGTACTTC.

In this sample, this clonotype turned up many times. The chain has TRBV7-2 and TRBJ2-1; maybe TRBD1 (5 bases). Germline lookup yields CDR1 SGHTA and CDR2 FQGNSA. The CDR3 contains 13 residues. V was pared by 3 bases and J by 4 bases, with 7 bases between. In DNA form, the CDR3 reads TGTGCCAGCAGCTTGACAGTATACAATGAGCAGTTCTTC. Protein: CASSLTVYNEQFF.

Many counts were recorded for this clonotype. The chain combines TRBV10-3 with TRBJ2-1; TRBD2 matches 9 bases. Germline assignment: CDR1 ENHRY and CDR2 SYGVKD. The CDR3 spans 14 residues. V gave up 6 bases and J gave up 6 bases; unmatched junction bases: 6. The CDR3 DNA reads as TGTGCCATCAGCCTGACTAGCGGAGGCAATGAGCAGTTCTTC. This gives the protein CAISLTSGGNEQFF.

The chain uses TRBV18 and TRBJ2-5; no clear D. This CDR3 has 15 residues. Trimming pared 2 bases from V and 5 bases from J, leaving 15 bases between. CDR1 KGHSH and CDR2 LQKENI come from the germline V gene. The CDR3 DNA reads TGTGCCAGCTCACCAAGGGCCTCTGGGCGGGAGACCCAGTACTTC. This gives the protein CASSPRASGRETQYF.

V and J are TRBV25-1 and TRBJ2-7; possible D gene TRBD1, 5 bases. This CDR3 region has 13 residues. The V end lost 5 bases, the J end lost 4 bases, and 12 bases lay between the germline ends. Looked up from germline, CDR1 is MGHDK and CDR2 is SYGVNS. Here the CDR3 DNA reads TGTGCCAGCAGTCGCCCGGACATGTACGAGCAGTACTTC. Amino acid sequence: CASSRPDMYEQYF.

This clonotype turned up a few times. The CDR3 reads CASSYDRNQNIQYF. CDR3 nucleotide sequence: TGTGCCAGCAGTTACGATAGGAACCAAAACATTCAGTACTTC. The genes are TRBV6-2 or TRBV6-3 and TRBJ2-4; D unresolved. The germline CDR1 and CDR2 sequences are MNHEY and SVGEGT. Trimming removed 2 bases from V and 5 bases from J, with 10 bases in between. The length of the CDR3 is 14 residues.

Many counts were recorded for this clonotype. The J gene is TRBJ2-5, the V gene TRBV25-1, with 10 bases fitting TRBD1. This CDR3 spans 15 amino acids. Germline CDR1 and CDR2: MGHDK and SYGVNS. V trimming: 3 bases; J trimming: 4 bases; junction bases outside the gene matches: 5. CDR3 in DNA: TGTGCCAGCAGTGACCCTGGGACAGGGGTAGAGACCCAGTACTTC. Translated: CASSDPGTGVETQYF.

On this clonotype itself: A read error may account for a junction end that differs from germline. The chain uses TRBV29-1 and TRBJ2-5; possibly TRBD2 for D (6 bases). Germline V CDR1 and CDR2: SQVTM, ANQGSEA. The CDR3 has 10 amino acids. For the CDR3, the DNA is TGCAGCGTTGATGGGGGGTTCGGGATCTTC. Protein: CSVDGGFGIF.

This clonotype turned up a few times. The chain recombines TRBV5-1 with TRBJ2-1, with a weak D call TRBD2 (6 bases). Per the germline V gene, CDR1 is SGHRS and CDR2 is YFSETQ. V lost 0 bases, J lost 2 bases, and 9 bases lay in between. The CDR3 extends over 15 amino acids. DNA for the CDR3: TGCGCCAGCAGCTTGGGTATAGCGGCCTACAATGAGCAGTTCTTC. It encodes CASSLGIAAYNEQFF.

In this sample, this clonotype turned up many times. The V gene is TRBV20-1, the J gene TRBJ2-1, with 13 nucleotides matching TRBD2. Unmatched junction bases numbered 2, after V lost 5 bases and J lost 4 bases. CDR1 and CDR2 from the germline V gene are DFQATT and SNEGSKA (reference sequence). CDR3 length: 14 residues. The CDR3 sequence: CSAQLAGGYNEQFF. The CDR3 nucleotides are TGCAGTGCTCAACTAGCGGGGGGGTACAATGAGCAGTTCTTC.

The chain is built from TRBV18 and TRBJ1-1; a weak D match, TRBD1 (5 bases). Germline V gene lookup returns CDR1 KGHSH and CDR2 LQKENI. The V and J ends lost 3 bases and 5 bases respectively, with 10 bases between them. The CDR3 totals 13 residues. The CDR3 sequence is CASSPERGTEAFF. CDR3 DNA: TGTGCCAGCTCACCGGAGAGGGGAACTGAAGCTTTCTTT. The full variable domain, with the rest looked up from reference TRBV18 and TRBJ1-1, is NAGVMQNPRHLVRRRGQEARLRCSPMKGHSHVYWYRQLPEEGLKFMVYLQKENIIDESGMPKERFSAEFPKEGPSILRIQQVVRGDSAAYFCASSPERGTEAFFGQGTRLTVV.

This clonotype was counted between two and nine times. The gene calls are TRBV20-1 and TRBJ1-4, with D possibly being TRBD1 (5 bases). The CDR3 has 13 amino acids. Germline values: CDR1 DFQATT, CDR2 SNEGSKA (reference sequence). Trimming pared 5 bases from V and 4 bases from J, leaving 11 bases between. The CDR3 DNA reads TGCAGTGCTTCCGGGACGGTTAATGAAAAACTGTTTTTT. Encoded protein: CSASGTVNEKLFF.

This clonotype has more than one count but fewer than ten. The chain has TRBV6-2 or TRBV6-3 and TRBJ2-1, with D unresolved. V lost 5 bases, J lost 3 bases, and 14 bases lay in between. This CDR3 has 15 amino acids. The germline gives CDR1 MNHEY, CDR2 SVGEGT. The CDR3 here is CASSPTIGDYNEQFF. CDR3 DNA sequence: TGTGCCAGCAGTCCCACTATCGGAGACTACAATGAGCAGTTCTTC.

This clonotype has only a few counts. This rearrangement joins TRBV12-3 or TRBV12-4 to TRBJ2-3, with TRBD1 identical over 7 bases. The trim removed 5 bases at V and 1 base at J, leaving 6 bases unmatched. The CDR3 is 15 residues long. CDR3 DNA sequence: TGTGCCAGCAGTAGCGGACAGGTCCGCACAGATACGCAGTATTTT. Amino acid sequence: CASSSGQVRTDTQYF.

V usage is TRBV20-1 and J usage is TRBJ2-7; D may be TRBD2 (9 bases). The V gene lost 6 bases and the J gene lost 3 bases, with 21 bases spanning the gap. Germline CDR1 DFQATT, CDR2 SNEGSKA (reference sequence). The CDR3 sequence is 15 residues long. CDR3 amino acids: CSAAGGTGGHYEQYF. Here the CDR3 DNA reads TGCAGTGCAGCGGGGGGAACAGGGGGTCACTACGAGCAGTACTTC.

V gene TRBV6-2 or TRBV6-3 combines with J gene TRBJ1-2; D might be TRBD1 (5 bases). The length of the CDR3 is 14 residues. Germline lookup yields CDR1 MNHEY and CDR2 SVGEGT. The germline V and J ends were trimmed by 5 bases and 4 bases, with 14 bases remaining between them. CDR3: CASSRGPDFYGYTF. Written as DNA, the CDR3 is TGTGCCAGCAGTCGGGGCCCGGACTTCTATGGCTACACCTTC.

Ten or more counts support this clonotype. This chain uses TRBV4-2 with TRBJ2-7; 10 bases map to TRBD1. Per germline, CDR1 LGHNA and CDR2 YNFKEQ. The trim removed 2 bases at V and 4 bases at J, leaving 5 bases unmatched. The CDR3 covers 15 residues. Here the CDR3 reads CASSQPGQGIYEQYF. The CDR3 nucleotides are TGTGCCAGCAGCCAACCGGGACAGGGGATATACGAGCAGTACTTC.

In this sample, this clonotype turned up many times. The chain is built from TRBV27 and TRBJ2-7; possibly TRBD1 or TRBD2 for D (5 bases each). The CDR3 is made up of 13 amino acids. Per the germline V gene, CDR1 is MNHEY and CDR2 is SMNVEV (reference sequence). V lost 0 bases to trimming and J lost 3 bases, with 6 bases between them. The CDR3 sequence is CASSLSRGYEQYF. CDR3 nucleotides: TGTGCCAGCAGTTTATCGAGGGGCTACGAGCAGTACTTC.

This clonotype was picked up a small number of times. The CDR3 nucleotides read TGCGCCAGCAGCCAATACGGGACACTAGGGAACACTGAAGCTTTCTTT. Protein: CASSQYGTLGNTEAFF. This chain joins TRBV4-3 and TRBJ1-1, with D perhaps TRBD1 (6 bases). Germline V gene data show CDR1 as LGHNA and CDR2 as YSLEER. CDR3 size: 16 residues. Deletions cut 2 bases from V and 1 base from J, with 14 bases between.

The chain is built from TRBV10-3 and TRBJ1-1, with D perhaps matching TRBD1 (5 bases). This CDR3 contains 14 residues. V was clipped by 10 bases and J by 10 bases, with 25 bases between them. Germline V gene sequence: CDR1 ENHRY, CDR2 SYGVKD. Here the CDR3 reads CATVATVQGSGAFF. The CDR3, as DNA: TGTGCCACCGTGGCGACAGTACAAGGGTCTGGAGCTTTCTTT.

This clonotype was seen repeatedly, ten times or more. V gene TRBV20-1 combines with J gene TRBJ2-5, with D possibly TRBD2 on 6 matching bases. The CDR3 has 12 residues. Trimming took 2 bases from V and 5 from J, leaving 9 bases between them. From germline, CDR1 is DFQATT and CDR2 SNEGSKA (reference sequence). Here the CDR3 reads CSARSSAETQYF. In DNA form, the CDR3 reads TGCAGTGCTAGATCTAGCGCCGAGACCCAGTACTTC.

This clonotype was observed at least ten times. The CDR3 spells CASSLLPSTDTQYF. In DNA, the CDR3 is TGTGCCAGCAGTCTCCTCCCAAGCACAGATACGCAGTATTTT. The V gene is TRBV12-3 or TRBV12-4, the J gene TRBJ2-3; D is undetermined. Trimming pared 5 bases from V and 0 bases from J, leaving 9 bases between. The CDR3 covers 14 residues.

The rearrangement links TRBV7-5 to TRBJ2-3; the D call in the table, TRBD1, was not verified against the DNA. TRBV7-5 is a pseudogene. The CDR3 has 9 residues. This CDR3 reads CSHGGTQYF. CDR3 DNA sequence: TGTTCTCATGGGGGTACGCAGTATTTT.

This clonotype was counted only a few times. This sequence joins TRBV20-1 and TRBJ2-5; D unresolved. The CDR3 runs 14 residues. With 6 bases removed from V and 0 bases from J, the gap between germline ends came to 14 bases. Looked up from germline, CDR1 is DFQATT and CDR2 is SNEGSKA (reference sequence). The DNA of the CDR3 is TGCAGTGCCTGCTTCCCCCAGTACCAAGAGACCCAGTACTTC. It encodes CSACFPQYQETQYF.

The count of this clonotype is one. The rearrangement joins TRBV4-1 to TRBJ1-1; D possibly corresponds to TRBD1 (5 bases). V lost 0 bases to trimming and J lost 6 bases, with 11 bases between them. The CDR3 contains 14 residues. Germline V gene data show CDR1 as MGHRA and CDR2 as YSYEKL. Here the CDR3 reads CASSQEGGISEAFF. The CDR3 bases are TGCGCCAGCAGCCAAGAGGGGGGAATCTCTGAAGCTTTCTTT.

The sample holds a few counts of this clonotype. The chain links TRBV29-1 to TRBJ1-4; 7 bases map to TRBD1. Germline CDR1 is SQVTM and CDR2 is ANQGSEA. J was trimmed by 5 bases and V by 4 bases; bases with no gene match: 10. This CDR3 region has 15 residues. The CDR3 DNA sequence: TGCAGCGTTGTGGCAGGGGGATCGAAAAATGAAAAACTGTTTTTT. Protein sequence: CSVVAGGSKNEKLFF.